These 4 T cell receptor beta chains originate from one sample sequenced in a study of T cells in Graves' hyperthyroidism and ophthalmopathy. Authors of the study amplified TCR beta CDR3 regions from RNA transcripts. First-round RT-PCR with HTBI primers amplified the TCR CDR3 region. Each CDR3 protein gets one entry after TCRdb re-called the multiplex PCR reads with MiXCR. The sample holds 640,000 or so distinct CDR3 sequences; more than 13% are singletons and the top ten take 7.1%. The sequencing sample was made of blood. The receptor set was obtained from a woman in her late teens or twenties with Graves' ophthalmopathy.

At least ten counts were recorded for this clonotype. V usage is TRBV20-1 and J usage is TRBJ2-1, with 7 bases lining up with TRBD2. V trimming: 0 bases; J trimming: 9 bases; junction bases outside the gene matches: 11. Germline V CDR1 and CDR2: DFQATT, SNEGSKA (reference sequence). The CDR3 totals 15 residues. CDR3 DNA: TGCAGTGCTAGAGAAAGTGGCGGGAGAGGGAGTGAGCAGTTCTTC. It translates to CSARESGGRGSEQFF.

The chain combines TRBV20-1 with TRBJ2-5; the match to TRBD2 covers 16 bases. This CDR3 has 15 residues. Trimming removed 6 bases from V and 2 bases from J; junction bases left unmatched: 3. Per germline, CDR1 DFQATT and CDR2 SNEGSKA (reference sequence). The CDR3 region has the DNA TGCAGTGCAAGGGGACTAGCGGGAGGGCAAGAGACCCAGTACTTC. It specifies CSARGLAGGQETQYF.

This clonotype was detected ten times or more. The CDR3 DNA reads as TGTGCCAGCAGCTTAGGACTAGGGAGGGAGCAGTACTTC. Its protein is CASSLGLGREQYF. The chain recombines TRBV7-2 with TRBJ2-7, with D possibly being TRBD2 (6 bases). Germline-derived CDR1 and CDR2 are SGHTA and FQGNSA. This CDR3 has 13 residues. V was cut by 1 base and J by 7 bases, with 11 bases left in between.

This clonotype was seen ten or more times. The rearrangement links TRBV24-1 to TRBJ2-1, with D possibly matching TRBD2 (5 bases). The V and J ends lost 10 bases and 6 bases respectively, with 15 bases between them. CDR1 is KGHDR and CDR2 is SFDVKD in the germline V gene. The CDR3 has 13 residues. CDR3 protein: CATVRTGSNEQFF. CDR3 DNA sequence: TGTGCCACAGTCCGGACGGGGAGCAATGAGCAGTTCTTC.